This record covers a single T cell receptor (beta chain). These data originate in a study of blood T cell repertoires in COVID-19. Whole-study context: Sites across the United States, Italy and Spain contributed samples from acute and convalescent COVID-19.

The germline V gene encodes CDR1 LGHNA and CDR2 YSLEER. The V end lost 0 bases, the J end lost 0 bases, and 12 bases lay between the germline ends. The CDR3 spans 17 residues. Sequencing used immunoSEQ multiplex PCR; TCRdb keeps in-frame clones, though not all of them. The profile covers around 230,000 clones, with 70% to 90% appearing a single time and around a tenth taken by the ten largest. V is TRBV4-3 and J is TRBJ1-3; D is perhaps TRBD1 (5 bases). This sequence was found in a man aged 50 to 60 with COVID-19, enrolled during active disease. Sequenced sample: peripheral blood. The CDR3 DNA reads TGCGCCAGCAGCCAAGATCTTGGCAGGGACTCTGGAAACACCATATATTTT. The encoded protein is CASSQDLGRDSGNTIYF.